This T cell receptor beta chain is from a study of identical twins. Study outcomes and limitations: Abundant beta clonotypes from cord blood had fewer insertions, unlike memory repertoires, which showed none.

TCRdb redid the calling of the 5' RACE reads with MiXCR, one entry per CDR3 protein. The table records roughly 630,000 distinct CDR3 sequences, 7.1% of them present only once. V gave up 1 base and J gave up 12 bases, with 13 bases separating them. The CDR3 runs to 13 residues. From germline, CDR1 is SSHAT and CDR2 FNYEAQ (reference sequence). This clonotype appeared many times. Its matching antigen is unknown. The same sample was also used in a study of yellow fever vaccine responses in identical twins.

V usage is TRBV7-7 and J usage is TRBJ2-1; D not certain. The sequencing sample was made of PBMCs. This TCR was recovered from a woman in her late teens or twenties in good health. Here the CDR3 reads CASSLGPNTVQFF. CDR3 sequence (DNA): TGTGCCAGCAGCTTAGGCCCCAACACGGTGCAGTTCTTC.